Reported below is one TCR beta chain. The data are from a study of shared clonotypes between healthy human individuals. CD45RO-negative cells were positively selected for CCR7, leaving out terminally differentiated effector memory CD45RA+ cells. Here immunoSEQ multiplex PCR was the method, and the copy in TCRdb shows in-frame clones only, minus some. Of some 2,100,000 clones listed, about 93% are singletons. The V end was cut by 2 bases, the J end by 0 bases, with 10 bases between. Germline lookup yields CDR1 MDHEN and CDR2 SYDVKM. The CDR3 loop spans 16 amino acids. The chain links TRBV28 to TRBJ2-2; D unclear. The clonotype originates from a man aged 18 to 29 in good health. Some clones in this sample may be carry-over from other donors' samples. The sequencing input was naive CD8+ T cells from PBMCs. CDR3 sequence reads: CASSLRSMTNTGELFF. In DNA form, the CDR3 reads TGTGCCAGCAGTTTACGGTCGATGACGAACACCGGGGAGCTGTTTTTT.